Included here is one TCR beta chain sequence, with context. TCRdb reanalysed the 5' RACE reads using MiXCR and keeps one entry per CDR3 protein. The sample contains 20,000 to 25,000 distinct CDR3 sequences, more than 30% of which appear only once. The germline CDR1 and CDR2 sequences are SGHTA and FQGNSA. The CDR3 contains 16 residues. The V gene lost 5 bases and the J gene lost 1 base, with 14 bases spanning the gap. Material: tumor-infiltrating naive CD4+ T cells sorted from the breast tumor. Subset in this sample: naive CD4+ T cells, CD4+CD45RA+CD25-. The TCR sequence derives from a female donor with breast cancer. The genes are TRBV7-2 and TRBJ2-2; tentative D call: TRBD2 (6 bases). CDR3 bases: TGTGCCAGCAGCGCAAGACTAGAACGGAACACCGGGGAGCTGTTTTTT. It codes for CASSARLERNTGELFF.